Listed below are T cell receptor beta chains from one sample, sequenced in a study of shared clonotypes between healthy human individuals. Here immunoSEQ multiplex PCR was the method, and the copy in TCRdb shows in-frame clones only, minus some. The data hold approximately 1.9 million clones, with just over 90% observed a single time. The sample taken for sequencing was naive CD8+ T cells from PBMCs. These receptors originate from a man younger than 35 in good health. Some clones in this sample may be carry-over from other donors' samples. Each CDR3 is given with its conserved first and last residue.

>TRBV6-1|TRBJ1-3
CASTPGQGAMDTIYF
>TRBV5-1|TRBJ2-7
CASSPRDSAYEQYF
>TRBV29-1|TRBJ2-7
CSIRQGTDEQYF
>TRBV18|TRBJ2-5
CASSPLVRTVEQETQYF
>TRBV7-2|TRBJ2-1
CASSPQGLATDNEQFF
>TRBV6-1|TRBJ2-2
CASSVHGWATGELFF
>TRBV27|TRBJ2-1
CASAGVGVEQFF
>TRBV7-2|TRBJ2-1
CASSPLAGDNEQFF
>TRBV11-2|TRBJ2-7
CASSSRSPGTGTSTYEQYF
>TRBV7-8|TRBJ2-4
CAIPTLAKNIQYF
>TRBV2|TRBJ2-5
CASSGTGPNQETQYF
>TRBV19|TRBJ2-1
CASSSRQRDNEQFF
>TRBV28|TRBJ1-1
CASKYSGTYLEAFF
>TRBV6-5|TRBJ2-7
CASSHMVGQGEQYF
>TRBV7-9|TRBJ1-5
CASSSSGTGKDQPQHF
>TRBV7-6|TRBJ1-1
CASSPNRGAQEAFF
>TRBV5-1|TRBJ2-7
CASSSGGWSEQYF
>TRBV10-1|TRBJ2-7
CASSPAGSYEQYF
>TRBV19|TRBJ2-2
CASSIFGTANTGELFF
>TRBV7-8|TRBJ2-7
CASSAYVTSYEQYF
>TRBV10-3|TRBJ2-2
CATTGLAGMNTGELFF
>TRBV7-9|TRBJ1-1
CASSLFSGARTEAFF
>TRBV30|TRBJ2-1
CAWRRGRSSYNEQFF
>TRBV5-6|TRBJ1-1
CASSPPGSRGTEAFF
>TRBV27|TRBJ2-7
CASSFSPPQGRSPAYEQYF
>TRBV5-1|TRBJ1-1
CASSYRGQGGTEAFF
>TRBV27|TRBJ1-1
CASSLGRANEAFF
>TRBV7-9|TRBJ2-1
CASSSMREYSFEQFF
>TRBV15|TRBJ1-5
CATSRSVGYQPQHF